Following are 23 T cell receptor beta chains from one sample sequenced in a study of T cell changes during pregnancy in multiple sclerosis. Profiling relied on immunoSEQ multiplex PCR, and the TCRdb table lists in-frame clones only, not all of them. This sample has 70,000 or so clones, with 91% found just once. The starting material was peripheral blood, obtained in the third trimester of pregnancy. These receptors came from a female donor in good health, enrolled as a control in a pregnancy study.

The V gene is TRBV7-2, the J gene TRBJ1-4, with 8 bases lining up with TRBD1. This CDR3 contains 14 residues. The germline V gene has CDR1 SGHTA and CDR2 FQGNSA. The V segment lost 6 bases and the J segment 7 bases; nucleotides outside the gene matches: 7. CDR3 sequence: CASRFRGRGEKLFF. DNA of the CDR3: TGTGCCAGCAGGTTCAGGGGGCGCGGTGAAAAACTGTTTTTT.

This chain connects TRBV7-2 to TRBJ1-4; weak D call: TRBD1 (6 bases). CDR3 length: 15 residues. The V gene lost 1 base and the J gene lost 5 bases, with 11 bases spanning the gap. CDR1 and CDR2 (germline): SGHTA, FQGNSA. CDR3 amino acids: CASSLENRENEKLFF. CDR3 nucleotides: TGTGCCAGCAGCTTAGAGAACAGGGAGAATGAAAAACTGTTTTTT.

V gene TRBV7-8 combines with J gene TRBJ2-5; tentative D call: TRBD2 (6 bases). From germline, CDR1 is SGHVS and CDR2 FQNEAQ. This CDR3 has 14 amino acids. Trimming stripped 5 bases from V and 4 bases from J, with 14 bases between. The CDR3 region is CASSPLEGRETQYF. The DNA for the CDR3 is TGTGCCAGCAGCCCCCTGGAGGGGCGAGAGACCCAGTACTTC.

V gene TRBV6-5 combines with J gene TRBJ2-7; 10 bases map to TRBD1. The V gene end was trimmed by 9 bases and the J gene end by 4 bases; junction bases not matched to a gene: 6. Looked up from germline, CDR1 is MNHEY and CDR2 is SVGAGI. The CDR3 spans 13 residues. In DNA, the CDR3 is TGTGCCAGTCACCCGGGACAGGGGTACGAGCAGTACTTC. It specifies CASHPGQGYEQYF.

In nucleotides, the CDR3 is TGTGCCAGCAGCATATACGGGACTAGTAAGAGCTACGAGCAGTACTTC. The encoded protein is CASSIYGTSKSYEQYF. The chain has TRBV11-2 and TRBJ2-7, with 8 positions matching TRBD2. With V trimmed by 5 bases and J by 3 bases, 12 bases remained unmatched. Germline V gene data show CDR1 as SGHAT and CDR2 as FQNNGV. This CDR3 is built from 16 residues. The variable domain in full, with the rest retrieved from reference TRBV11-2 and TRBJ2-7, is EAGVAQSPRYKIIEKRQSVAFWCNPISGHATLYWYQQILGQGPKLLIQFQNNGVVDDSQLPKDRFSAERLKGVDSTLKIQPAKLEDSAVYLCASSIYGTSKSYEQYFGPGTRLTVT.

The chain employs TRBV9 and TRBJ1-6; maybe TRBD1 (5 bases). This CDR3 region has 15 residues. Germline assignment: CDR1 SGDLS and CDR2 YYNGEE. The V gene lost 4 bases and the J gene lost 8 bases, with 16 bases spanning the gap. The CDR3 region is CASSPRAVGDSPLHF. For the CDR3, the DNA is TGTGCCAGCAGCCCCAGGGCAGTCGGCGATTCACCCCTCCACTTT.

V is TRBV5-1 and J is TRBJ1-2; D gene unclear. Trimming took off 0 bases at V and 4 bases at J, with 10 bases between the two ends. The CDR3 contains 14 residues. CDR1 is SGHRS, CDR2 YFSETQ, per germline. The CDR3 DNA follows: TGCGCCAGCAGCTTGGAAGCCACCCTCTATGGCTACACCTTC. Translating gives CASSLEATLYGYTF.

The rearrangement uses TRBV18 and TRBJ1-2; D perhaps matches TRBD1 (5 bases). The germline V and J ends were trimmed by 5 bases and 5 bases, with 15 bases remaining between them. The germline gives CDR1 KGHSH, CDR2 LQKENI. The CDR3 spans 14 residues. This CDR3 reads CASSMEIKGYGYTF. The CDR3, as DNA: TGTGCCAGCTCAATGGAAATAAAGGGGTATGGCTACACCTTC.

J is TRBJ1-3 and V is TRBV11-2, with unresolved D. This CDR3 is built from 16 residues. V lost 4 bases and J 0 bases, leaving 13 bases between the germline ends. Germline V lookup: CDR1 SGHAT, CDR2 FQNNGV. In nucleotides, the CDR3 is TGTGCCAGCAGCTCTCATAGTTGGGCCTCTGGAAACACCATATATTTT. Encoded protein: CASSSHSWASGNTIYF.

This clone was counted once. Other DNA sequences in this specimen translate into the identical CDR3. V and J are TRBV7-2 and TRBJ1-1; D is ambiguous. Per the germline V gene, CDR1 is SGHTA and CDR2 is FQGNSA. The CDR3 length is 14 residues. V was shortened by 0 bases and J by 1 base, with 6 bases between the two germline ends. The CDR3 here is CASSLAPGNTEAFF. CDR3 DNA sequence: TGTGCCAGCAGCTTAGCCCCGGGGAACACTGAAGCTTTCTTT. Full variable domain (rest looked up from reference TRBV7-2 and TRBJ1-1): GAGVSQSPSNKVTEKGKDVELRCDPISGHTALYWYRQSLGQGLEFLIYFQGNSAPDKSGLPSDRFSAERTGGSVSTLTIQRTQQEDSAVYLCASSLAPGNTEAFFGQGTRLTVV.

CDR3 in DNA: TGCAGCGTTGACTTCCGGGACAGGGCGGCGACCCAGTACTTC. It translates to CSVDFRDRAATQYF. J is TRBJ2-5 and V is TRBV29-1; TRBD1 matches at 9 bases. V was pared by 3 bases and J by 7 bases, with 9 bases of the junction left unmatched. The germline CDR1 and CDR2 sequences are SQVTM and ANQGSEA. This CDR3 is built from 14 residues.

This rearrangement joins TRBV28 to TRBJ1-2, with D unresolved. This CDR3 comprises 15 residues. The V and J ends lost 2 bases and 0 bases respectively, with 10 bases between them. Germline CDR1 is MDHEN and CDR2 is SYDVKM. DNA of the CDR3: TGTGCCAGCAGTTTACAGCGGGGAACTAACTATGGCTACACCTTC. The encoded protein is CASSLQRGTNYGYTF.

This clone occurred once. The V gene is TRBV9, the J gene TRBJ2-7; 8 bases map to TRBD2. Germline CDR1 reads SGDLS; CDR2 reads YYNGEE. J gave up 2 bases and V 3 bases, and 4 bases lay outside the gene matches. CDR3 length equals 14 residues. CDR3 amino acids: CASSAGTRAYEQYF. For the CDR3, the DNA is TGTGCCAGCAGCGCAGGGACTAGGGCCTACGAGCAGTACTTC.

V is TRBV9 and J is TRBJ2-1; TRBD1 might be the D (5 bases). Germline V gene lookup returns CDR1 SGDLS and CDR2 YYNGEE. Trimming removed 3 bases from V and 1 base from J, with 11 bases in between. CDR3 size: 15 residues. CDR3: CASSGYRSSYNEQFF. CDR3 bases: TGTGCCAGCAGCGGTTACAGGAGTTCCTACAATGAGCAGTTCTTC.

The rearrangement links TRBV30 to TRBJ1-4; 8 bases map to TRBD1. After removal of 4 bases from V and 8 bases from J, the junction contained 15 bases not matched to a gene. Germline-derived CDR1 and CDR2 are GTSNPN and SVGIG (reference sequence). The CDR3 covers 16 residues. CDR3 amino acids: CAWKDYAQGATEKLFF. As DNA, the CDR3 is TGTGCCTGGAAGGACTACGCCCAGGGGGCGACGGAAAAACTGTTTTTT.

The V gene is TRBV6-5, the J gene TRBJ2-2; tentative D call: TRBD2 (5 bases). Trimming stripped 7 bases from V and 0 bases from J, with 9 bases between. This CDR3 is built from 14 residues. CDR1 and CDR2 (germline): MNHEY, SVGAGI. DNA of the CDR3: TGTGCCAGCAAAAGAGCGGCGAACACCGGGGAGCTGTTTTTT. It yields the protein CASKRAANTGELFF.

The rearrangement joins TRBV11-2 to TRBJ1-1, with D unresolved. CDR3 length: 12 residues. Trimming removed 2 bases from V and 5 bases from J, with 6 bases in between. CDR1 and CDR2 (germline): SGHAT, FQNNGV. CDR3 loop: CASSLRRTEAFF. As DNA, the CDR3 is TGTGCCAGCAGCTTACGGCGGACTGAAGCTTTCTTT.

The rearrangement joins TRBV6-6 to TRBJ2-5, with D possibly matching TRBD1 (5 bases). The DNA end is a closer match to TRBJ2-7, so the J assignment may be wrong. Per germline, CDR1 MNHNY and CDR2 SVGAGI (reference sequence). There are 14 residues in the CDR3. The CDR3 loop is CASSYTGSSYEQYF. CDR3 DNA: TGTGCCAGCAGTTATACAGGAAGCTCCTACGAGCAGTACTTC.

This clone showed up just once. The rearrangement joins TRBV18 to TRBJ2-7; D uncertain. CDR3 length: 14 residues. Trimming stripped 3 bases from V and 3 bases from J, with 12 bases between. Germline loops: CDR1 KGHSH, CDR2 LQKENI. The CDR3 DNA follows: TGTGCCAGCTCACCGGGCACAGTGAACTACGAGCAGTACTTC. Translated, it gives CASSPGTVNYEQYF. Using reference TRBV18 and TRBJ2-7 for the parts outside the CDR3, the full variable domain is NAGVMQNPRHLVRRRGQEARLRCSPMKGHSHVYWYRQLPEEGLKFMVYLQKENIIDESGMPKERFSAEFPKEGPSILRIQQVVRGDSAAYFCASSPGTVNYEQYFGPGTRLTVT.

This clone was detected only once. The rearrangement joins TRBV27 to TRBJ1-4; D is unresolved. CDR1 and CDR2 (germline): MNHEY, SMNVEV (reference sequence). This CDR3 region has 14 residues. V was trimmed by 3 bases and J by 6 bases, leaving 11 bases between them. The CDR3 sequence is CASSLGSDDEKLFF. CDR3 in DNA: TGTGCCAGCAGTTTGGGGAGTGATGATGAAAAACTGTTTTTT.

This clone was seen just once. V usage is TRBV5-4 and J usage is TRBJ1-4, with TRBD1 identical over 7 bases. V dropped 0 bases and J dropped 3; count of bases not matched to a gene: 5. The CDR3 has 16 residues. Germline values: CDR1 SGHNT, CDR2 YYREEE (reference sequence). CDR3 sequence reads: CASSLGGGLANEKLFF. The CDR3 region has the DNA TGTGCCAGCAGCTTGGGAGGGGGCTTAGCTAATGAAAAACTGTTTTTT.

This chain uses TRBV2 with TRBJ1-2; the D gene is possibly TRBD1 (6 bases). The ends were cut back, 4 bases at V and 8 bases at J, with 11 bases in the middle. CDR1 is SNHLY, CDR2 FYNNEI, per germline. The CDR3 runs to 12 residues. The CDR3 bases are TGTGCCAGCAGTGCACAGGGACGGGGCTACACCTTC. This codes for CASSAQGRGYTF.

J is TRBJ2-5 and V is TRBV7-6; 7 positions match TRBD2. CDR1 and CDR2 from the germline V gene are SGHVS and FNYEAQ. This CDR3 contains 15 residues. The ends lost 5 bases at V and 5 bases at J; junction bases unmatched: 11. CDR3 bases: TGTGCCAGCAGCCTAATCGCGGGAGTTTATGAGACCCAGTACTTC. Amino acid sequence: CASSLIAGVYETQYF.